A selection of T cell receptor beta chains follows, all from one sample in a study of T cell responses to AZD1222 COVID-19 vaccine. The data were produced by immunoSEQ multiplex PCR, yet TCRdb's version contains in-frame clones alone and is incomplete. The table lists around 130,000 clones, approximately 85% of them singletons, with about 1.5% in the top ten. The input for sequencing was peripheral blood, taken on day 0 of AZD1222 vaccination. These receptors were taken from an adult in good health. CDR3s include the opening cysteine and the closing phenylalanine or tryptophan. Fields, in order: clone size, J gene, D gene, V gene, CDR3 protein, CDR3 DNA. D genes are given only for firm matches. Some rows mark clone size as missing; the rest say once, few, many or name a class of expanded clone.

clone size: NA
J gene: TRBJ1-1
D gene: TRBD1
V gene: TRBV2
CDR3 protein: CASRDRGPTEAFF
CDR3 DNA: TGTGCCAGCCGGGACAGGGGTCCCACTGAAGCTTTCTTT

clone size: NA
J gene: TRBJ1-5
D gene: NA
V gene: TRBV6-2/TRBV6-3
CDR3 protein: CASSFRVGVNQPQHF
CDR3 DNA: TGTGCCAGCAGTTTTCGGGTAGGGGTCAATCAGCCCCAGCATTTT

clone size: few
J gene: TRBJ2-7
D gene: NA
V gene: TRBV5-1
CDR3 protein: CASSLGTATYEQYF
CDR3 DNA: TGCGCCAGCAGCTTGGGGACAGCAACCTACGAGCAGTACTTC

clone size: NA
J gene: TRBJ2-7
D gene: NA
V gene: TRBV18
CDR3 protein: CASSRGTSGDSYEQYF
CDR3 DNA: TGTGCCAGCTCCCGCGGGACATCTGGAGACTCCTACGAGCAGTACTTC

clone size: NA
J gene: TRBJ1-1
D gene: NA
V gene: TRBV24-1
CDR3 protein: CATRVGANTEAFF
CDR3 DNA: TGTGCCACCAGAGTGGGGGCGAACACTGAAGCTTTCTTT

clone size: NA
J gene: TRBJ2-1
D gene: NA
V gene: TRBV29-1
CDR3 protein: CSAKTRGSSYNEQFF
CDR3 DNA: TGCAGCGCTAAGACTAGGGGGAGCTCCTACAATGAGCAGTTCTTC

clone size: NA
J gene: TRBJ2-5
D gene: TRBD2
V gene: TRBV19
CDR3 protein: CASSTLGSGGQTQYF
CDR3 DNA: TGTGCCAGTAGTACCCTGGGTAGCGGGGGACAGACCCAGTACTTC

clone size: once
J gene: TRBJ2-4
D gene: NA
V gene: TRBV3-1/TRBV3-2
CDR3 protein: CASSPPTQEGAVVKNIQYF
CDR3 DNA: TGTGCCAGCAGCCCCCCGACACAGGAGGGGGCGGTGGTCAAAAACATTCAGTACTTC

clone size: NA
J gene: TRBJ2-3
D gene: NA
V gene: TRBV6-5
CDR3 protein: CASSLNWGTDTQYF
CDR3 DNA: TGTGCCAGCAGTTTAAACTGGGGGACAGATACGCAGTATTTT

clone size: NA
J gene: TRBJ1-5
D gene: NA
V gene: TRBV7-9
CDR3 protein: CATGAWRDNQPQHF
CDR3 DNA: TGTGCCACCGGCGCTTGGAGGGACAATCAGCCCCAGCATTTT

clone size: NA
J gene: TRBJ1-3
D gene: NA
V gene: TRBV7-3
CDR3 protein: CASSLTPGGAPGNTIYF
CDR3 DNA: TGTGCCAGCAGCTTAACCCCGGGAGGGGCTCCTGGAAACACCATATATTTT

clone size: NA
J gene: TRBJ2-7
D gene: NA
V gene: TRBV5-6
CDR3 protein: CASSLGPGARYEQYF
CDR3 DNA: TGTGCCAGCAGCTTGGGTCCGGGGGCGCGTTACGAGCAGTACTTC

clone size: NA
J gene: TRBJ1-1
D gene: TRBD1
V gene: TRBV19
CDR3 protein: CASSMRTGGTEAFF
CDR3 DNA: TGTGCCAGTAGTATGAGGACAGGGGGGACTGAAGCTTTCTTT

clone size: NA
J gene: TRBJ1-2
D gene: NA
V gene: TRBV12-5
CDR3 protein: CASGLADMGGYGYTF
CDR3 DNA: TGTGCTAGTGGTTTGGCAGACATGGGAGGGTATGGCTACACCTTC

clone size: once
J gene: TRBJ2-2
D gene: TRBD2
V gene: TRBV7-9
CDR3 protein: CASLTSGSANTGELFF
CDR3 DNA: TGTGCCAGCCTTACTAGCGGGAGCGCGAACACCGGGGAGCTGTTTTTT

clone size: once
J gene: TRBJ2-2
D gene: NA
V gene: TRBV27
CDR3 protein: CASSLYSGGELFF
CDR3 DNA: TGTGCCAGCAGTTTATATTCAGGGGGGGAGCTGTTTTTT

clone size: once
J gene: TRBJ1-2
D gene: NA
V gene: TRBV11-2
CDR3 protein: CASSADRLLAGGYTF
CDR3 DNA: TGTGCCAGCAGCGCCGACCGCCTTCTAGCCGGTGGCTACACCTTC

clone size: NA
J gene: TRBJ2-1
D gene: TRBD2
V gene: TRBV14
CDR3 protein: CASSRLAGTNEQFF
CDR3 DNA: TGTGCCAGCAGCCGACTAGCGGGGACAAATGAGCAGTTCTTC

clone size: many
J gene: TRBJ2-1
D gene: TRBD1
V gene: TRBV11-3
CDR3 protein: CASSIAGTGYYNEQFF
CDR3 DNA: TGTGCCAGCAGCATAGCCGGGACAGGGTACTACAATGAGCAGTTCTTC

clone size: NA
J gene: TRBJ2-2
D gene: NA
V gene: TRBV2
CDR3 protein: CASRRRDNTGELFF
CDR3 DNA: TGTGCCAGCAGGCGGCGGGACAACACCGGGGAGCTGTTTTTT

clone size: once
J gene: TRBJ2-7
D gene: NA
V gene: TRBV7-2
CDR3 protein: CASSLGVRGTYEQYF
CDR3 DNA: TGTGCCAGCAGCTTAGGGGTCCGCGGTACCTACGAGCAGTACTTC

clone size: NA
J gene: TRBJ1-2
D gene: NA
V gene: TRBV6-5
CDR3 protein: CASSYTSSGQHYGYTF
CDR3 DNA: TGTGCCAGCAGTTACACCTCGTCGGGTCAGCACTATGGCTACACCTTC

clone size: NA
J gene: TRBJ1-1
D gene: NA
V gene: TRBV18
CDR3 protein: CASSPDTNTEAFF
CDR3 DNA: TGTGCCAGCTCACCAGACACGAACACTGAAGCTTTCTTT

clone size: NA
J gene: TRBJ2-7
D gene: NA
V gene: TRBV28
CDR3 protein: CAIIDASSYEQYF
CDR3 DNA: TGTGCCATCATAGACGCGAGCTCCTACGAGCAGTACTTC

clone size: NA
J gene: TRBJ1-2
D gene: NA
V gene: TRBV11-3
CDR3 protein: CASSQDMRATF
CDR3 DNA: TGTGCCAGCAGCCAGGACATGAGGGCCACCTTC

clone size: NA
J gene: TRBJ1-5
D gene: NA
V gene: TRBV19
CDR3 protein: CASSWTIIHYSNQPQHF
CDR3 DNA: TGTGCCAGTAGTTGGACGATCATTCATTATAGCAATCAGCCCCAGCATTTT

clone size: NA
J gene: TRBJ2-5
D gene: NA
V gene: TRBV7-3
CDR3 protein: CASRSGASSQETQYF
CDR3 DNA: TGTGCCAGCAGATCGGGGGCTAGCAGTCAAGAGACCCAGTACTTC

clone size: NA
J gene: TRBJ2-2
D gene: NA
V gene: TRBV6-1
CDR3 protein: CASSEKVAGATNTGELFF
CDR3 DNA: TGTGCCAGCAGTGAAAAGGTGGCGGGGGCCACGAACACCGGGGAGCTGTTTTTT

clone size: NA
J gene: TRBJ2-1
D gene: NA
V gene: TRBV6-5
CDR3 protein: CASSPFRSSYNEQFF
CDR3 DNA: TGTGCCAGCAGTCCTTTTAGGAGCTCCTACAATGAGCAGTTCTTC

clone size: once
J gene: TRBJ1-1
D gene: NA
V gene: TRBV5-1
CDR3 protein: CASSLGANTEAFF
CDR3 DNA: TGCGCCAGCAGCTTAGGGGCGAACACTGAAGCTTTCTTT

clone size: NA
J gene: TRBJ2-5
D gene: TRBD1
V gene: TRBV18
CDR3 protein: CASLQGAPGETQYF
CDR3 DNA: TGTGCCAGCTTACAGGGGGCGCCTGGTGAGACCCAGTACTTC

clone size: NA
J gene: TRBJ1-5
D gene: NA
V gene: TRBV3-1/TRBV3-2
CDR3 protein: CASSQGRQPQHF
CDR3 DNA: TGTGCCAGCAGCCAAGGCCGTCAGCCCCAGCATTTT

clone size: NA
J gene: TRBJ2-1
D gene: NA
V gene: TRBV12-5
CDR3 protein: CASGAGGAYNEQFF
CDR3 DNA: TGTGCTAGTGGGGCTGGCGGGGCGTACAATGAGCAGTTCTTC

clone size: once
J gene: TRBJ2-7
D gene: TRBD1
V gene: TRBV11-3
CDR3 protein: CASSLEVGTGDYEQYF
CDR3 DNA: TGTGCCAGCAGCTTAGAGGTCGGGACAGGGGATTACGAGCAGTACTTC

clone size: once
J gene: TRBJ2-1
D gene: TRBD2
V gene: TRBV11-2
CDR3 protein: CASSTLAGGPNEQFF
CDR3 DNA: TGTGCCAGCAGCACACTAGCGGGGGGGCCGAATGAGCAGTTCTTC

clone size: NA
J gene: TRBJ2-7
D gene: NA
V gene: TRBV5-5
CDR3 protein: CASSPRSTYEQYF
CDR3 DNA: TGTGCCAGCAGCCCACGATCGACTTACGAGCAGTACTTC

clone size: NA
J gene: TRBJ1-1
D gene: TRBD1
V gene: TRBV18
CDR3 protein: CASSRDRGRTEAFF
CDR3 DNA: TGTGCCAGCTCAAGGGACAGGGGGCGGACTGAAGCTTTCTTT

clone size: few
J gene: TRBJ1-2
D gene: TRBD1
V gene: TRBV5-5
CDR3 protein: CASSLNQGAYGYTF
CDR3 DNA: TGTGCCAGCAGCTTGAATCAGGGGGCCTATGGCTACACCTTC

clone size: NA
J gene: TRBJ1-6
D gene: NA
V gene: TRBV6-1
CDR3 protein: CASSEIIGIPSYNSPLHF
CDR3 DNA: TGTGCCAGCAGTGAAATCATAGGGATCCCCTCCTATAATTCACCCCTCCACTTT

clone size: NA
J gene: TRBJ2-2
D gene: NA
V gene: TRBV27
CDR3 protein: CASLSPLRAGELFF
CDR3 DNA: TGTGCCAGTCTATCCCCCTTGCGGGCCGGGGAGCTGTTTTTT

clone size: NA
J gene: TRBJ1-2
D gene: NA
V gene: TRBV5-1
CDR3 protein: CASGEGVGYTF
CDR3 DNA: TGCGCCAGCGGCGAAGGGGTTGGCTACACCTTC

clone size: NA
J gene: TRBJ1-5
D gene: TRBD1
V gene: TRBV27
CDR3 protein: CASRRGQVGNQPQHF
CDR3 DNA: TGTGCCAGCAGACGCGGACAGGTCGGCAATCAGCCCCAGCATTTT

clone size: NA
J gene: TRBJ2-5
D gene: TRBD2
V gene: TRBV3-1/TRBV3-2
CDR3 protein: CASSQLRGLETQYF
CDR3 DNA: TGTGCCAGCAGCCAATTGCGGGGGTTGGAGACCCAGTACTTC

clone size: NA
J gene: TRBJ1-2
D gene: NA
V gene: TRBV18
CDR3 protein: CASSPKKGFYGYTF
CDR3 DNA: TGTGCCAGCTCACCGAAGAAAGGCTTCTATGGCTACACCTTC

clone size: many
J gene: TRBJ2-2
D gene: TRBD1
V gene: TRBV6-5
CDR3 protein: CASSYTGTGFTGELFF
CDR3 DNA: TGTGCCAGCAGTTACACCGGGACAGGGTTCACCGGGGAGCTGTTTTTT

clone size: NA
J gene: TRBJ1-5
D gene: NA
V gene: TRBV3-1/TRBV3-2
CDR3 protein: CASSHSVRGAQHF
CDR3 DNA: TGTGCCAGCAGCCACTCCGTCCGAGGAGCCCAGCATTTT

clone size: NA
J gene: TRBJ2-7
D gene: TRBD1
V gene: TRBV6-5
CDR3 protein: CASSYRTGVYEQYF
CDR3 DNA: TGTGCCAGCAGTTACCGGACAGGGGTCTACGAGCAGTACTTC

clone size: few
J gene: TRBJ1-2
D gene: NA
V gene: TRBV19
CDR3 protein: CASSIVTGTRGYTF
CDR3 DNA: TGTGCCAGTAGCATCGTAACAGGGACCCGGGGCTACACCTTC

clone size: few
J gene: TRBJ1-1
D gene: NA
V gene: TRBV28
CDR3 protein: CASRPGVGTEAFF
CDR3 DNA: TGTGCCAGCCGTCCGGGGGTGGGCACTGAAGCTTTCTTT

clone size: many
J gene: TRBJ1-2
D gene: TRBD1
V gene: TRBV5-4
CDR3 protein: CASSHLLFYRDRGPGGYTF
CDR3 DNA: TGTGCCAGCAGCCACTTGCTTTTTTACCGGGACAGGGGGCCGGGAGGCTACACCTTC

clone size: NA
J gene: TRBJ1-3
D gene: NA
V gene: TRBV5-1
CDR3 protein: CASTSHGGNSGNTIYF
CDR3 DNA: TGCGCCAGCACCTCCCACGGGGGAAACTCTGGAAACACCATATATTTT

clone size: NA
J gene: TRBJ2-1
D gene: NA
V gene: TRBV24-1
CDR3 protein: CATSPTGYNEQFF
CDR3 DNA: TGTGCCACCAGCCCGACAGGATACAATGAGCAGTTCTTC

clone size: NA
J gene: TRBJ1-2
D gene: NA
V gene: TRBV7-2
CDR3 protein: CASSLNRNYGYTF
CDR3 DNA: TGTGCCAGCAGCTTAAACAGAAACTATGGCTACACCTTC

clone size: once
J gene: TRBJ1-2
D gene: TRBD1
V gene: TRBV28
CDR3 protein: CASRDRGTNYGYTF
CDR3 DNA: TGTGCCAGCAGAGACAGGGGAACCAACTATGGCTACACCTTC

clone size: NA
J gene: TRBJ1-5
D gene: TRBD1
V gene: TRBV10-2
CDR3 protein: CASSGDRTGGLNQPQHF
CDR3 DNA: TGCGCCAGCAGTGGTGATAGAACAGGGGGGCTAAATCAGCCCCAGCATTTT

clone size: NA
J gene: TRBJ1-1
D gene: NA
V gene: TRBV13
CDR3 protein: CASSFTDTEAFF
CDR3 DNA: TGTGCCAGCAGCTTTACGGACACTGAAGCTTTCTTT

clone size: NA
J gene: TRBJ2-7
D gene: NA
V gene: TRBV4-1
CDR3 protein: CASSQDRTSEQYF
CDR3 DNA: TGCGCCAGCAGCCAAGATAGGACCTCCGAGCAGTACTTC

clone size: NA
J gene: TRBJ2-1
D gene: NA
V gene: TRBV11-3
CDR3 protein: CASSPEETEQFF
CDR3 DNA: TGTGCCAGCAGCCCTGAGGAGACTGAGCAGTTCTTC

clone size: few
J gene: TRBJ1-6
D gene: NA
V gene: TRBV24-1
CDR3 protein: CATGEGQAENSPLHF
CDR3 DNA: TGTGCCACCGGTGAGGGTCAGGCTGAAAATTCACCCCTCCACTTT

clone size: once
J gene: TRBJ1-5
D gene: NA
V gene: TRBV30
CDR3 protein: CAWSVLSQPQHF
CDR3 DNA: TGTGCCTGGAGTGTACTATCTCAGCCCCAGCATTTT